Each of the 19 T cell receptor beta chains below was sequenced from the same sample in a study of T-cell reconstitution after alpha-beta-depleted transplantation in children. Library preparation (for TCRbeta) was performed with unique molecular identifiers. MiXCR, applied by TCRdb to the PCR reads, yields one record per CDR3 protein. This sample has about 260,000 distinct CDR3 sequences, with 7.5% to 9.5% found just once. Sequenced material: PBMCs, mostly from graft donor cells, taken 180 days after TCRalphabeta/CD19-depleted stem cell transplant. These receptors were obtained from a male patient younger than 18 who had a stem cell transplant for acute lymphoblastic leukemia, so the T cells may come from the graft donor.

On this clonotype: Possible read error: a much larger clone is one base away. The chain couples TRBV5-6 to TRBJ1-2; tentatively, D is TRBD1 (5 bases). Germline CDR1 and CDR2: SGHDT and YYEEEE. This CDR3 has 15 residues. In DNA form, the CDR3 reads TGTGCCAGCAGCTTTTCGGGACGCAAGAACTGTGGCTACACCTTC. Amino acids: CASSFSGRKNCGYTF. Using reference TRBV5-6 and TRBJ1-2 for the parts outside the CDR3, the full variable domain is DAGVTQSPTHLIKTRGQQVTLRCSPKSGHDTVSWYQQALGQGPQFIFQYYEEEERQRGNFPDRFSGHQFPNYSSELNVNALLLGDSALYLCASSFSGRKNCGYTFGSGTRLTVV.

With respect to this clonotype: The CDR3 does not end in the conserved phenylalanine or tryptophan, so this is likely a read error. The chain joins TRBV13 to TRBJ2-5, with 13 bases identical to TRBD2. Germline assignment: CDR1 PRHDT and CDR2 FYEKMQ (reference sequence). Trimming removed 3 bases from V and 4 bases from J; junction bases left unmatched: 5. The CDR3 totals 16 residues. For the CDR3, the DNA is TGTGCCAGCAGCTTCGCTCGACTAGCGGGAGGAGAGACCCAGTACTAC. This codes for CASSFARLAGGETQYY.

A note on this clonotype: This clone may be a read error of a much larger clone one base away. This rearrangement joins TRBV5-1 to TRBJ2-3; the D is unclear. The CDR3 totals 14 residues. Germline CDR1 reads SGHRS; CDR2 reads YFSETQ. V was shortened by 5 bases and J by 3 bases, with 13 bases between the two germline ends. The CDR3 is CASRPYVGTDTQYF. The CDR3 DNA reads TGCGCCAGCAGACCGTACGTGGGGACAGATACGCAGTATTTT.

This clonotype was seen a few times. The V call is TRBV19, the J call TRBJ2-7; 8 positions agree with TRBD1. V shed 6 bases and J 0 bases; nucleotides not matched to a gene: 7. Germline-derived CDR1 and CDR2 are LNHDA and SQIVND (reference sequence). This CDR3 spans 15 amino acids. The CDR3 reads CASRTSGGVSYEQYF. CDR3 bases: TGTGCCAGTAGAACTTCAGGGGGCGTCTCCTACGAGCAGTACTTC.

This clonotype showed up many times. The CDR3 DNA follows: TGTGCCAGCAGTGACCCCTGGGGCACCCAGCCCCAGCATTTT. It codes for CASSDPWGTQPQHF. The rearrangement uses TRBV6-1 and TRBJ1-5; possible D gene TRBD1, 5 bases. Germline CDR1 and CDR2: MNHNS and SASEGT. The CDR3 runs 14 residues. Trimming removed 3 bases at V and 7 bases at J, with 13 bases between.

Relative to its sample, this clonotype is medium-sized (0.01 to 0.1%). The V call is TRBV5-1, the J call TRBJ2-7; no clear D. V lost 0 bases, J lost 2 bases, and 6 bases lay in between. Germline-derived CDR1 and CDR2 are SGHRS and YFSETQ. The CDR3 covers 13 residues. This chain's CDR3 is CASSLEQTYEQYF. The DNA for the CDR3 is TGCGCCAGCAGCTTGGAACAGACCTACGAGCAGTACTTC.

This clonotype was detected ten times or more. The CDR3 here is CASSLGLVDTDTQYF. CDR3 DNA sequence: TGTGCCAGCAGTTTGGGACTAGTGGACACAGATACGCAGTATTTT. This chain joins TRBV12-3 or TRBV12-4 and TRBJ2-3, with 8 bases lining up with TRBD2. Trimming removed 3 bases from V and 2 bases from J; junction bases left unmatched: 4. The CDR3 length is 15 residues.

This clonotype was detected many times. The genes are TRBV9 and TRBJ2-2, with D unclear. Germline-derived CDR1 and CDR2 are SGDLS and YYNGEE. The CDR3 contains 16 residues. V was shortened by 4 bases and J by 0 bases, with 13 bases between the two germline ends. CDR3 nucleotide sequence: TGTGCCAGCAGCCCTAGGGCAGGCTCGAACACCGGGGAGCTGTTTTTT. Protein: CASSPRAGSNTGELFF.

In this sample, this clonotype turned up many times. This rearrangement joins TRBV20-1 to TRBJ2-7; 7 positions match TRBD2. V dropped 6 bases and J dropped 0; count of bases not matched to a gene: 8. Germline V gives CDR1 DFQATT, CDR2 SNEGSKA (reference sequence). This CDR3 is 14 amino acids long. CDR3: CSAQRDWSSYEQYF. In DNA, the CDR3 is TGCAGTGCGCAGCGGGACTGGAGCTCCTACGAGCAGTACTTC.

For this clonotype: This clone may be a read error of a much larger clone one base away. The CDR3 DNA reads TGTGCCAGCAGTGACACAGGGGGCCCTCATCAGCCCCGGCATTTT. It codes for CASSDTGGPHQPRHF. The rearrangement links TRBV6-4 to TRBJ1-5, with 9 bases that match TRBD1. Germline lookup yields CDR1 MRHNA and CDR2 SNTAGT. This CDR3 is built from 15 residues.

Ten or more counts support this clonotype. The CDR3 coding sequence is TGTGCCAGCAGCTACACTAGCGTAGCCACAGATACGCAGTATTTT. Translation gives CASSYTSVATDTQYF. This sequence joins TRBV12-3 or TRBV12-4 and TRBJ2-3; 7 bases map to TRBD2. The CDR3 length is 15 residues. With 6 bases clipped from V and 2 bases from J, the junction kept 8 bases outside the gene matches.

This clonotype occurred many times. The chain employs TRBV29-1 and TRBJ2-3; D call uncertain. Trimming pared 6 bases from V and 0 bases from J, leaving 7 bases between. CDR1 is SQVTM, CDR2 ANQGSEA, per germline. The CDR3 runs to 12 residues. The CDR3 here is CSVALSTDTQYF. DNA of the CDR3: TGCAGCGTGGCCCTCAGCACAGATACGCAGTATTTT.

This clonotype has a count of ten or more. The chain has TRBV12-3 or TRBV12-4 and TRBJ2-2; TRBD1 agrees at 8 bases. The CDR3 is 14 amino acids. V dropped 6 bases and J dropped 5; count of bases not matched to a gene: 5. The chain's CDR3 is CASRTGGWTGELFF. In DNA, the CDR3 is TGTGCCAGCAGAACAGGGGGATGGACCGGGGAGCTGTTTTTT.

This clonotype was seen at least ten times. CDR3 residues: CASSLRPWTGSDYGYTF. The CDR3 bases are TGTGCCAGCAGCCTGCGCCCTTGGACAGGGTCGGACTATGGCTACACCTTC. The V and J genes are TRBV5-6 and TRBJ1-2, with 8 nucleotides matching TRBD1. Germline CDR1 is SGHDT and CDR2 is YYEEEE. The CDR3 is made up of 17 amino acids. V gave up 4 bases and J gave up 3 bases; unmatched junction bases: 14.

This clonotype was detected many times. The J gene is TRBJ1-1, the V gene TRBV7-9; 8 bases map to TRBD1. The J segment lost 5 bases and the V segment lost 4 bases, leaving 15 bases of the junction unmatched. Germline V gene sequence: CDR1 SEHNR, CDR2 FQNEAQ (reference sequence). The CDR3 length is 17 residues. The CDR3 DNA follows: TGTGCCAGCAGCTCAGGGGGCGTACCCCTTGTGGGGACTGAAGCTTTCTTT. Translation gives CASSSGGVPLVGTEAFF.

The table lists this clonotype with many counts. The chain carries TRBV7-9 and TRBJ1-2; 8 positions agree with TRBD1. The CDR3 is made up of 16 amino acids. The V gene end was trimmed by 3 bases and the J gene end by 2 bases; junction bases not matched to a gene: 8. In germline, CDR1 is SEHNR, CDR2 FQNEAQ (reference sequence). The CDR3 loop reads CASSFRQGRINYGYTF. The DNA of the CDR3 is TGTGCCAGCAGCTTTAGACAGGGGCGAATCAACTATGGCTACACCTTC. The whole variable domain, filled in from reference TRBV7-9 and TRBJ1-2, reads DTGVSQNPRHKITKRGQNVTFRCDPISEHNRLYWYRQTLGQGPEFLTYFQNEAQLEKSRLLSDRFSAERPKGSFSTLEIQRTEQGDSAMYLCASSFRQGRINYGYTFGSGTRLTVV.

This clonotype appeared many times. The chain employs TRBV5-1 and TRBJ2-3; weak D call: TRBD2 (6 bases). CDR3 size: 15 residues. V shed 0 bases and J shed 6 bases, with 14 bases lying between them. The germline gives CDR1 SGHRS, CDR2 YFSETQ. CDR3 in DNA: TGCGCCAGCAGCTTGGCTGGCGGGGTAAGCGATACGCAGTATTTT. Translated: CASSLAGGVSDTQYF.

Ten or more counts support this clonotype. The genes are TRBV7-9 and TRBJ2-2; tentative D call: TRBD1 (6 bases). V lost 4 bases and J 0 bases, leaving 9 bases between the germline ends. Germline CDR1 SEHNR, CDR2 FQNEAQ (reference sequence). The CDR3 contains 15 residues. In DNA form, the CDR3 reads TGTGCCAGCAGCTCGGACAGAACGAACACCGGGGAGCTGTTTTTT. Its protein is CASSSDRTNTGELFF. The whole variable domain, remainder taken from reference TRBV7-9 and TRBJ2-2, is DTGVSQNPRHKITKRGQNVTFRCDPISEHNRLYWYRQTLGQGPEFLTYFQNEAQLEKSRLLSDRFSAERPKGSFSTLEIQRTEQGDSAMYLCASSSDRTNTGELFFGEGSRLTVL.

This clonotype was detected many times. The chain recombines TRBV7-9 with TRBJ2-3; D perhaps matches TRBD1 (6 bases). CDR1 and CDR2 (germline): SEHNR, FQNEAQ (reference sequence). The CDR3 loop spans 14 amino acids. Trimming removed 3 bases at V and 2 bases at J, with 9 bases between. CDR3: CASSFTGITDTQYF. The CDR3 bases are TGTGCCAGCAGCTTCACAGGGATCACAGATACGCAGTATTTT. The full variable domain, its missing parts supplied by reference TRBV7-9 and TRBJ2-3, is DTGVSQNPRHKITKRGQNVTFRCDPISEHNRLYWYRQTLGQGPEFLTYFQNEAQLEKSRLLSDRFSAERPKGSFSTLEIQRTEQGDSAMYLCASSFTGITDTQYFGPGTRLTVL.